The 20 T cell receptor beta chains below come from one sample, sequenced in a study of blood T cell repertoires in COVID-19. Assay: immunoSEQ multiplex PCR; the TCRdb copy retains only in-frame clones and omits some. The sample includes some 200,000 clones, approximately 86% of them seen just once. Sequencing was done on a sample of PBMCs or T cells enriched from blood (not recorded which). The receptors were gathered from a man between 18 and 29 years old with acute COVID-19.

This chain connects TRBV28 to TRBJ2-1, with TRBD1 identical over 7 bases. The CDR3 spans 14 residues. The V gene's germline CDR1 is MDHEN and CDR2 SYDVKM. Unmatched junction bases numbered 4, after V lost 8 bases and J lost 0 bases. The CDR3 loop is CASGNRGSYNEQFF. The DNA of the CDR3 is TGTGCCAGCGGGAACAGGGGCTCCTACAATGAGCAGTTCTTC. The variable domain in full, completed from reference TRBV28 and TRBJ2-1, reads DVKVTQSSRYLVKRTGEKVFLECVQDMDHENMFWYRQDPGLGLRLIYFSYDVKMKEKGDIPEGYSVSREKKERFSLILESASTNQTSMYLCASGNRGSYNEQFFGPGTRLTVL.

This CDR3 reads CASSRREWGNQPQHF. Here the CDR3 DNA reads TGTGCCAGCAGCCGCCGGGAGTGGGGAAATCAGCCCCAGCATTTT. The rearrangement uses TRBV28 and TRBJ1-5; unclear D gene. V lost 6 bases to trimming and J lost 4 bases, with 16 bases between them. The CDR3 length is 15 residues. The germline V gene has CDR1 MDHEN and CDR2 SYDVKM.

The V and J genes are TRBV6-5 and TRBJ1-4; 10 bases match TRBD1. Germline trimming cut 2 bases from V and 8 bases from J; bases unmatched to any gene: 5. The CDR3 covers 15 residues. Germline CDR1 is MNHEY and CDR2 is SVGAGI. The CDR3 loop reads CASSYLGTGVEKLFF. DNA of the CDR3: TGTGCCAGCAGTTACCTTGGGACAGGGGTAGAAAAACTGTTTTTT.

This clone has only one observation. CDR3 amino acids: CASGGTGGAYNEQFF. The DNA for the CDR3 is TGTGCCAGCGGAGGAACAGGGGGCGCGTACAATGAGCAGTTCTTC. The chain combines TRBV2 with TRBJ2-1, with 9 bases matching TRBD1. The germline gives CDR1 SNHLY, CDR2 FYNNEI. The CDR3 contains 15 residues. V gave up 8 bases and J gave up 4 bases; unmatched junction bases: 9.

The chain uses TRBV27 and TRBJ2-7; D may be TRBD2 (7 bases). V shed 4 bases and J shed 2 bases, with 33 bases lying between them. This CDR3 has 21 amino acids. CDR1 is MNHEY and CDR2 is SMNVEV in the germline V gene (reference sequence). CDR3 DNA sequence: TGTGCCAGCAGTTCAATAAGGGTGGTGCTGGGGGGGCCACGGGGGACCTACGAGCAGTACTTC. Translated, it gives CASSSIRVVLGGPRGTYEQYF.

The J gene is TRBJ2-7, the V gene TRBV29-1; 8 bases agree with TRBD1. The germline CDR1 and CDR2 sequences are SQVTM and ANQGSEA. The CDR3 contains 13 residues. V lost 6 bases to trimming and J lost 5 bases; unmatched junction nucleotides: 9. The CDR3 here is CSVQGVRIDEQYF. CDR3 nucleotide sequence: TGCAGCGTACAGGGGGTCCGGATAGACGAGCAGTACTTC.

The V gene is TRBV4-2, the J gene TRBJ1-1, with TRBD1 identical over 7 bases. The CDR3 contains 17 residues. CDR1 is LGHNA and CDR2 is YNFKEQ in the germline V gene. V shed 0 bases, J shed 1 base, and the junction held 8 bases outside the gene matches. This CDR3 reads CASSQDGRGFGNTEAFF. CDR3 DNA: TGTGCCAGCAGCCAAGATGGCAGGGGGTTTGGGAACACTGAAGCTTTCTTT.

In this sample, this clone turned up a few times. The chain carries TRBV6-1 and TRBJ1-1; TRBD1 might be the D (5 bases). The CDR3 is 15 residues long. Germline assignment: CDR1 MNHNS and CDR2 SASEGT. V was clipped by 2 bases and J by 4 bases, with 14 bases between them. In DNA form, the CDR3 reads TGTGCCAGCAGTGAACGTGGAGGGGAGGGCACTGAAGCTTTCTTT. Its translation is CASSERGGEGTEAFF.

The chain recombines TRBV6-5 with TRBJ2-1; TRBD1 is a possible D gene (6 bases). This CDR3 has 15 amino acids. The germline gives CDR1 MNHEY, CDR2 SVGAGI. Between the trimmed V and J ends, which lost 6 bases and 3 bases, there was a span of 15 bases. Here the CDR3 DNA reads TGTGCCAGCAGAGCAGGGGCTACCCTCTACAATGAGCAGTTCTTC. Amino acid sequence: CASRAGATLYNEQFF.

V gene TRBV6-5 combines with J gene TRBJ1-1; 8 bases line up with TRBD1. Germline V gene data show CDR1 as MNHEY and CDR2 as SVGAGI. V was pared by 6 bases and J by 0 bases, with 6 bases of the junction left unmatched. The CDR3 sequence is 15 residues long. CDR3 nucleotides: TGTGCCAGCAGCCCGGACAGGGCCATGAACACTGAAGCTTTCTTT. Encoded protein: CASSPDRAMNTEAFF.

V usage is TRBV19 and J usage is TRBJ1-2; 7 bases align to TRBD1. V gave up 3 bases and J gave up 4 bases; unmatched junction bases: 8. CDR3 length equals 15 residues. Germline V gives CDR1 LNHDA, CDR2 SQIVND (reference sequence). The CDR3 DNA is TGTGCCAGTAGTATGGGAACAGGGGACCCCTATGGCTACACCTTC. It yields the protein CASSMGTGDPYGYTF.

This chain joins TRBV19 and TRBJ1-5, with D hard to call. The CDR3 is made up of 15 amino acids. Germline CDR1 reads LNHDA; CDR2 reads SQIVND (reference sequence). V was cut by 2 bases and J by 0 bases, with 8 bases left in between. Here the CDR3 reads CASSISRYSNQPQHF. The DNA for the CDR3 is TGTGCCAGTAGTATATCCAGATATAGCAATCAGCCCCAGCATTTT.

The CDR3 bases are TGTGCCAGCAGCTTAGAGGAGGCCTACACCGGGGAGCTGTTTTTT. Amino acids: CASSLEEAYTGELFF. This chain connects TRBV11-2 to TRBJ2-2; perhaps TRBD2 as D (5 bases). The CDR3 covers 15 residues. Germline V gene sequence: CDR1 SGHAT, CDR2 FQNNGV. Trimming cost V 0 bases and J 3 bases, with 8 bases left between them.

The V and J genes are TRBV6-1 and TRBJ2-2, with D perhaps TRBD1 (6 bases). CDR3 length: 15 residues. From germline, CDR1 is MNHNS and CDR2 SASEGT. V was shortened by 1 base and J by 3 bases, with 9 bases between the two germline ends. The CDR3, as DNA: TGTGCCAGCAGTGAAGGGGACATACACACCGGGGAGCTGTTTTTT. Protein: CASSEGDIHTGELFF.

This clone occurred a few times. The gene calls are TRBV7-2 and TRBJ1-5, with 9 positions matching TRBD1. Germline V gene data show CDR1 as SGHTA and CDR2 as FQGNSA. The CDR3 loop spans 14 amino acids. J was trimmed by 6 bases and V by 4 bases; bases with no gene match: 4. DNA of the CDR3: TGTGCCAGCAGCTCTACAGGGGGCACTCAGCCCCAGCATTTT. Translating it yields CASSSTGGTQPQHF.

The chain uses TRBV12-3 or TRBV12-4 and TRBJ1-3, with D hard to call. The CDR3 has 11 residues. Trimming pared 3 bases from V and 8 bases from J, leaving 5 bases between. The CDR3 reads CASSFGDTIYF. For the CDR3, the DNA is TGTGCCAGCAGTTTCGGAGACACCATATATTTT.

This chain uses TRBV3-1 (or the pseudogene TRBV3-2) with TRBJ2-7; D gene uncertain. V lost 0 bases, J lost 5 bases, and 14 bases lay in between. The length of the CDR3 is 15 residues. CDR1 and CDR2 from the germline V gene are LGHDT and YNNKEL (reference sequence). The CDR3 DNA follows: TGTGCCAGCAGCCAAGATCCCCGGTGGAGCCACGAGCAGTACTTC. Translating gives CASSQDPRWSHEQYF.

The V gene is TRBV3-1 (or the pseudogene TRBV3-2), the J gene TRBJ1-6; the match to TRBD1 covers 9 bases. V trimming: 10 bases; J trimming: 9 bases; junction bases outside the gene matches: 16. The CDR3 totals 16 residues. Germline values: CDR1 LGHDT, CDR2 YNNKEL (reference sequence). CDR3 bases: TGTGCCACCTCAGCGGACAGGGGAAGGTCTAGTTCACCCCTCCACTTT. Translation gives CATSADRGRSSSPLHF.

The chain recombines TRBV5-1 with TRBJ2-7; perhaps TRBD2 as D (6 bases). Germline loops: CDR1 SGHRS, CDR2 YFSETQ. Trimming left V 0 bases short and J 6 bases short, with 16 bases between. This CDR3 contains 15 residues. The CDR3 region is CASSLAEGGTPEQYF. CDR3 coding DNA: TGCGCCAGCAGCTTGGCGGAGGGTGGAACCCCCGAGCAGTACTTC. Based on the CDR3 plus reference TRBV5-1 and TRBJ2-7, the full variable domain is KAGVTQTPRYLIKTRGQQVTLSCSPISGHRSVSWYQQTPGQGLQFLFEYFSETQRNKGNFPGRFSGRQFSNSRSEMNVSTLELGDSALYLCASSLAEGGTPEQYFGPGTRLTVT.

CDR3 protein: CSVADRIDSEQFF. The CDR3 nucleotides read TGCAGCGTTGCCGACAGAATAGATAGTGAGCAGTTCTTC. The chain employs TRBV29-1 and TRBJ2-1; TRBD1 might be the D (5 bases). This CDR3 is built from 13 residues. Deletions cut 4 bases from V and 9 bases from J, with 16 bases between. Germline-derived CDR1 and CDR2 are SQVTM and ANQGSEA.